Listed here are 18 T cell receptor beta chains from one sample, sequenced in a study of early T cells in non-severe SARS-CoV-2 infection. Using its own MiXCR run on the 5' RACE reads, TCRdb lists one record per CDR3 protein. Seen here are under 90,000 distinct CDR3 sequences, about 14% observed once, and the top ten hold about 6.1%. Input material: whole blood. The source of these receptors is an adult who was a healthcare worker with PCR-confirmed SARS-CoV-2 infection or an uninfected control (not recorded which).

This clonotype was counted a few times. The chain uses TRBV28 and TRBJ2-2; D not resolved. This CDR3 is built from 14 residues. V was cut by 3 bases and J by 4 bases, with 9 bases left in between. Germline CDR1 reads MDHEN; CDR2 reads SYDVKM. The CDR3 region is CASSLGRSTGELFF. In DNA form, the CDR3 reads TGTGCCAGCAGTTTGGGTCGTTCCACCGGGGAGCTGTTTTTT. The entire variable domain, with the rest obtained from reference TRBV28 and TRBJ2-2, is as follows: DVKVTQSSRYLVKRTGEKVFLECVQDMDHENMFWYRQDPGLGLRLIYFSYDVKMKEKGDIPEGYSVSREKKERFSLILESASTNQTSMYLCASSLGRSTGELFFGEGSRLTVL.

This clonotype was seen more than once but under ten times. This chain uses TRBV29-1 with TRBJ2-7, with 8 bases identical to TRBD1. Germline assignment: CDR1 SQVTM and CDR2 ANQGSEA. V gave up 6 bases and J gave up 5 bases; unmatched junction bases: 9. The CDR3 is 13 residues long. The CDR3 protein is CSVPGQGIDEQYF. The CDR3 DNA reads as TGCAGCGTGCCCGGACAGGGTATCGACGAGCAGTACTTC.

This clonotype was observed at least ten times. Here the CDR3 DNA reads TGTGCCAGCAGCTTCGGACAGGCCCATAATTCACCCCTCCACTTT. Amino acids: CASSFGQAHNSPLHF. The chain is built from TRBV7-2 and TRBJ1-6; 7 bases are shared with TRBD1. CDR1 and CDR2 (germline): SGHTA, FQGNSA. V gave up 3 bases and J gave up 5 bases; unmatched junction bases: 4. The CDR3 is 15 amino acids.

The table lists this clonotype with many counts. The chain is built from TRBV10-2 and TRBJ1-1, with D tentatively TRBD1 (6 bases). Germline V gives CDR1 WSHSY, CDR2 SAAADI. With 7 bases removed from V and 1 base from J, the gap between germline ends came to 10 bases. CDR3 length: 13 amino acids. The CDR3 loop is CASNREWNTEAFF. In DNA form, the CDR3 reads TGCGCCAGCAACAGGGAGTGGAACACTGAAGCTTTCTTT.

The chain is built from TRBV7-2 and TRBJ1-3; tentative D call: TRBD1 (5 bases). V lost 0 bases and J lost 2, with 8 bases in between. The germline CDR1 and CDR2 sequences are SGHTA and FQGNSA. The CDR3 spans 15 residues. CDR3 in amino acids: CASSLASGPGNTIYF. CDR3 bases: TGTGCCAGCAGCTTAGCTTCAGGGCCTGGAAACACCATATATTTT.

The table lists this clonotype with many counts. This rearrangement joins TRBV7-2 to TRBJ2-7; TRBD1 is a possible D gene (6 bases). The germline V gene has CDR1 SGHTA and CDR2 FQGNSA. Trimming shortened V by 6 bases and J by 0 bases, and 12 bases separated the two germline ends. This CDR3 has 14 amino acids. CDR3 in DNA: TGTGCCAGCAGTCGGGACACGGCCTCCTACGAGCAGTACTTC. Protein product: CASSRDTASYEQYF.

This sequence joins TRBV13 and TRBJ2-1, with D possibly TRBD1 on 6 matching bases. Trimming took off 1 base at V and 11 bases at J, with 15 bases between the two ends. Germline V gene data show CDR1 as PRHDT and CDR2 as FYEKMQ (reference sequence). The CDR3 is 14 amino acids. In nucleotides, the CDR3 is TGTGCCAGCAGCTTAGATGGGGGCCCTTATCAGCAGTTCTTC. Its translation is CASSLDGGPYQQFF.

This clonotype was observed a few times. This rearrangement joins TRBV5-6 to TRBJ2-1, with D uncertain. The V gene's germline CDR1 is SGHDT and CDR2 YYEEEE. Trimming pared 2 bases from V and 7 bases from J, leaving 7 bases between. This CDR3 contains 12 residues. CDR3: CASSFLVNEQFF. The DNA for the CDR3 is TGTGCCAGCAGCTTCCTAGTGAATGAGCAGTTCTTC.

This clonotype occurred a few times. The chain recombines TRBV5-1 with TRBJ2-3, with D perhaps matching TRBD1 or TRBD2 (5 bases each). The germline V gene encodes CDR1 SGHRS and CDR2 YFSETQ. V lost 1 base, J lost 2 bases, and 11 bases lay in between. This CDR3 region has 15 residues. The CDR3 DNA follows: TGCGCCAGCAGCTTGCCGGGGACCCTCACAGATACGCAGTATTTT. Translation: CASSLPGTLTDTQYF.

The chain employs TRBV6-6 and TRBJ1-4; D gene unclear. This CDR3 comprises 15 residues. With 5 bases removed from V and 0 bases from J, the gap between germline ends came to 10 bases. Germline values: CDR1 MNHNY, CDR2 SVGAGI (reference sequence). CDR3 sequence: CASSTRETTNEKLFF. CDR3 bases: TGTGCCAGCAGTACCCGAGAGACAACTAATGAAAAACTGTTTTTT.

This clonotype turned up a few times. The gene calls are TRBV28 and TRBJ1-6, with a tentative D call TRBD1 (6 bases). CDR3 length equals 12 residues. In germline, CDR1 is MDHEN, CDR2 SYDVKM. V lost 6 bases and J lost 12, with 12 bases in between. The CDR3 coding sequence is TGTGCCAGCAGGGTACAGGGCCTACCCCTCCACTTT. It yields the protein CASRVQGLPLHF.

This clonotype has at least ten counts. The chain recombines TRBV3-1 with TRBJ1-2; unclear D gene. Germline lookup yields CDR1 LGHDT and CDR2 YNNKEL (reference sequence). The CDR3 sequence is 13 residues long. Trimming pared 3 bases from V and 4 bases from J, leaving 9 bases between. The CDR3 region is CASSHQALYGYTF. The CDR3 nucleotides read TGTGCCAGCAGCCATCAGGCCCTCTATGGCTACACCTTC.

This clonotype appeared many times. The V and J genes are TRBV7-2 and TRBJ1-1; weak D call: TRBD1 (6 bases). CDR3 length: 13 residues. Trimming cost V 4 bases and J 6 bases, with 12 bases left between them. The germline gives CDR1 SGHTA, CDR2 FQGNSA. The CDR3 nucleotides are TGTGCCAGCAGCTCACAGGGTCTCGCTGAAGCTTTCTTT. Protein: CASSSQGLAEAFF.

This clonotype was seen at least ten times. The chain couples TRBV13 to TRBJ1-1, with TRBD1 identical over 8 bases. From germline, CDR1 is PRHDT and CDR2 FYEKMQ (reference sequence). This CDR3 has 14 residues. After removal of 5 bases from V and 4 bases from J, the junction contained 6 bases not matched to a gene. CDR3 in amino acids: CASSKDRGGTEAFF. In DNA form, the CDR3 reads TGTGCCAGCAGCAAAGACAGGGGAGGCACTGAAGCTTTCTTT.

This clonotype appeared many times. CDR3 protein: CASRRQLGYTF. CDR3 in DNA: TGTGCCAGCAGACGACAGCTTGGCTACACCTTC. The chain has TRBV6-2 or TRBV6-3 and TRBJ1-2; weak D call: TRBD1 (5 bases). V was trimmed by 6 bases and J by 7 bases, leaving 9 bases between them. From germline, CDR1 is MNHEY and CDR2 SVGEGT. The CDR3 extends over 11 amino acids.

This clonotype occurred a few times. V gene TRBV11-2 combines with J gene TRBJ2-6; 7 bases are shared with TRBD1. The junction had 15 bases not matched to a gene; V was cut back by 7 bases and J by 0 bases. The germline gives CDR1 SGHAT, CDR2 FQNNGV. This CDR3 contains 19 residues. The CDR3 protein is CASTPSLDRISSGANVLTF. CDR3 bases: TGTGCCAGCACCCCTTCCCTGGACAGGATCAGCTCTGGGGCCAACGTCCTGACTTTC.

This clonotype was seen a few times. Sequence at one end of the junction differs from germline and may be a read error. In nucleotides, the CDR3 is TGCGCCAGCAGCAGGGGGACAGGGGGCTACGAGCAGTACTTC. Translated: CASSRGTGGYEQYF. The rearrangement joins TRBV11-1 to TRBJ2-7, with 11 bases fitting TRBD1. The CDR3 contains 14 residues. Germline CDR1 reads SGHAT; CDR2 reads FQDESV (reference sequence).

The chain combines TRBV27 with TRBJ2-5; D is possibly TRBD1 or TRBD2 (6 bases each). V was pared by 3 bases and J by 5 bases, with 13 bases between. Germline CDR1 reads MNHEY; CDR2 reads SMNVEV (reference sequence). The CDR3 sequence is 14 residues long. The CDR3 DNA follows: TGTGCCAGCAGTTTTGAGGGGGGCCGGGAGACCCAGTACTTC. This encodes CASSFEGGRETQYF.